This T cell receptor (beta chain) was retrieved from a study of cytomegalovirus exposure and HLA in healthy donors. CDR3 length equals 14 residues. Germline CDR1 reads MNHNY; CDR2 reads SVGAGI (reference sequence). Trimming left V 3 bases short and J 2 bases short, with 11 bases between. 60 Vbeta and 13 Jbeta primers were used in PCR. Sequencing used immunoSEQ multiplex PCR; TCRdb keeps in-frame clones, though not all of them. The table has around 50,000 clones, 65% to 80% seen once. The specimen sequenced was PBMCs. The rearrangement uses TRBV6-6 and TRBJ2-7; D may be TRBD2 (6 bases). This sequence was found in a young man in good health and CMV-seronegative. CDR3 bases: TGTGCCAGCAGTTATACTAGCTTAACCTACGAGCAGTACTTC. This codes for CASSYTSLTYEQYF.